Below are 21 T cell receptor beta chains sequenced from a single sample in a study of cytomegalovirus exposure and HLA in healthy donors. In the PCR, 60 Vbeta and 13 Jbeta primers were used. Measured with immunoSEQ multiplex PCR; TCRdb has only the in-frame clones, and not every one. The table lists about 38,000 clones. The sequencing sample was made of PBMCs. The receptors here all came from a man aged 35-49 years in good health and CMV-seropositive.

The genes are TRBV30 and TRBJ2-7, with D maybe TRBD2 (5 bases). Germline V CDR1 and CDR2: GTSNPN, SVGIG (reference sequence). This CDR3 has 11 residues. The V gene lost 3 bases and the J gene lost 4 bases, with 7 bases spanning the gap. CDR3 nucleotides: TGTGCCTGGAGGTGGGAGTACGAGCAGTACTTC. Protein product: CAWRWEYEQYF.

The chain recombines TRBV19 with TRBJ2-2; TRBD2 agrees at 8 bases. The germline V gene has CDR1 LNHDA and CDR2 SQIVND (reference sequence). V dropped 2 bases and J dropped 8; count of bases not matched to a gene: 7. The CDR3 totals 15 residues. The DNA of the CDR3 is TGTGCCAGTAGTATAACGGGACTAGATAGAGGGGAGCTGTTTTTT. Its translation is CASSITGLDRGELFF.

This rearrangement joins TRBV6-1 to TRBJ2-7, with TRBD2 matching 7 bases. CDR1 and CDR2 (germline): MNHNS, SASEGT. The CDR3 extends over 14 amino acids. V gave up 2 bases and J gave up 6 bases; unmatched junction bases: 7. The CDR3 nucleotides are TGTGCCAGCAGTGAAAGGACTTCGGGAGGCGAGCAGTACTTC. This translates into CASSERTSGGEQYF.

The chain couples TRBV2 to TRBJ1-5; TRBD1 matches 7 bases. Germline CDR1 SNHLY, CDR2 FYNNEI. This CDR3 spans 13 amino acids. V trimming: 4 bases; J trimming: 7 bases; junction bases outside the gene matches: 4. CDR3 protein: CASSGTGRQPQHF. CDR3 sequence (DNA): TGTGCCAGCAGTGGGACAGGACGCCAGCCCCAGCATTTT.

The chain couples TRBV7-3 to TRBJ2-3; weak D call: TRBD2 (6 bases). The CDR3 is 15 residues long. V was cut by 3 bases and J by 4 bases, with 14 bases left in between. CDR1 SGHTA and CDR2 FQGTGA come from the germline V gene. The chain's CDR3 is CASSFGSSGADTQYF. The CDR3 region has the DNA TGTGCCAGCAGCTTCGGTAGTAGCGGCGCAGATACGCAGTATTTT.

CDR3 residues: CASSLGLAREQYF. The CDR3 DNA reads as TGTGCCAGCAGCTTGGGACTAGCGAGAGAGCAGTACTTC. The chain is built from TRBV7-2 and TRBJ2-7; 10 bases agree with TRBD2. CDR3 length equals 13 residues. Looked up from germline, CDR1 is SGHTA and CDR2 is FQGNSA. Trimming removed 3 bases from V and 7 bases from J; junction bases left unmatched: 3.

V and J are TRBV4-2 and TRBJ2-1, with 7 nucleotides matching TRBD1. V shed 0 bases and J 8 bases; nucleotides not matched to a gene: 10. The CDR3 is 16 amino acids. Per germline, CDR1 LGHNA and CDR2 YNFKEQ. The CDR3, as DNA: TGTGCCAGCAGCCAAGATTCCGGGACAGTTTCCGATGAGCAGTTCTTC. Its protein is CASSQDSGTVSDEQFF.

The chain links TRBV10-1 to TRBJ1-5, with 10 bases matching TRBD1. Losses at the gene ends were 7 bases for V and 7 bases for J; bases not matched to a gene: 10. In germline, CDR1 is WNHNN, CDR2 SYGVQD (reference sequence). The length of the CDR3 is 15 residues. CDR3 DNA: TGCGCCAGCAACAATCTCGGGACAGGGGAACAGCCCCAGCATTTT. It encodes CASNNLGTGEQPQHF.

The chain combines TRBV2 with TRBJ1-1; D gene uncertain. Trimming cost V 1 base and J 5 bases, with 8 bases left between them. This CDR3 is 13 amino acids long. The germline CDR1 and CDR2 sequences are SNHLY and FYNNEI. CDR3 DNA: TGTGCCAGCAGTGAAGTCTTCCGGACTGAAGCTTTCTTT. This encodes CASSEVFRTEAFF.

CDR3 in DNA: TGCGCCAGCAGCTTGGAAGGGGGACAGGAGTCCTCCACAGATACGCAGTATTTT. As protein: CASSLEGGQESSTDTQYF. The V and J genes are TRBV5-1 and TRBJ2-3; 8 bases map to TRBD1. V was clipped by 0 bases and J by 2 bases; unmatched bases: 11. Germline values: CDR1 SGHRS, CDR2 YFSETQ. CDR3 size: 18 residues.

The V gene is TRBV19, the J gene TRBJ2-7; 8 nucleotides match TRBD2. Germline CDR1 and CDR2: LNHDA and SQIVND (reference sequence). CDR3 length: 14 residues. The trim removed 4 bases at V and 3 bases at J, leaving 5 bases unmatched. The CDR3 DNA reads TGTGCCAGTAGTACGACGGGAGGGAGCTACGAGCAGTACTTC. Its protein is CASSTTGGSYEQYF.

This rearrangement joins TRBV7-6 to TRBJ2-7; 8 bases are shared with TRBD1. The CDR3 runs 15 residues. Germline lookup yields CDR1 SGHVS and CDR2 FNYEAQ. The V gene end was trimmed by 5 bases and the J gene end by 2 bases; junction bases not matched to a gene: 8. The CDR3 loop reads CASSKSRGLTYEQYF. CDR3 nucleotides: TGTGCCAGCAGCAAATCCAGGGGGCTGACCTACGAGCAGTACTTC.

This rearrangement joins TRBV7-2 to TRBJ2-1; D perhaps matches TRBD2 (5 bases). V shed 2 bases and J shed 5 bases, with 13 bases lying between them. This CDR3 is 15 amino acids long. Germline CDR1 SGHTA, CDR2 FQGNSA. CDR3 sequence: CASSLSPSPHNEQFF. The CDR3 DNA is TGTGCCAGCAGCTTATCGCCTAGCCCGCACAATGAGCAGTTCTTC.

This rearrangement joins TRBV9 to TRBJ2-7, with TRBD1 matching over 10 bases. The CDR3 spans 15 residues. Germline V lookup: CDR1 SGDLS, CDR2 YYNGEE. Trimming at V came to 2 bases and at J to 4 bases, leaving 6 bases not matched to a gene. The chain's CDR3 is CASSVGGTGEYEQYF. CDR3 bases: TGTGCCAGCAGCGTGGGAGGGACAGGGGAGTACGAGCAGTACTTC.

V gene TRBV27 combines with J gene TRBJ1-2; 12 positions match TRBD1. V trimming: 4 bases; J trimming: 8 bases; junction bases outside the gene matches: 8. CDR3 length: 15 residues. The V gene's germline CDR1 is MNHEY and CDR2 SMNVEV (reference sequence). The DNA of the CDR3 is TGTGCCAGCAGTTCCAACCGGGACAGGGGGCTCGGCTACACCTTC. Translated: CASSSNRDRGLGYTF.

The CDR3 DNA follows: TGTGCCTGGAGAGGCCCCGGGAGGTCAGAGCAGCCCCAGCATTTT. The encoded protein is CAWRGPGRSEQPQHF. The J gene is TRBJ1-5, the V gene TRBV30; unclear D gene. Germline V lookup: CDR1 GTSNPN, CDR2 SVGIG (reference sequence). V was trimmed by 3 bases and J by 7 bases, leaving 19 bases between them. The CDR3 runs to 15 residues.

The chain carries TRBV7-3 and TRBJ2-7, with a possible D match to TRBD2 (7 bases). V lost 1 base to trimming and J lost 2 bases, with 9 bases between them. CDR1 and CDR2 from the germline V gene are SGHTA and FQGTGA. The CDR3 is 14 amino acids. The DNA for the CDR3 is TGTGCCAGCAGCTTAAAGGGGGGGCCCTACGAGCAGTACTTC. As protein: CASSLKGGPYEQYF.

With respect to this clone: Germline is not matched at one junction end, which may reflect a read error. The same CDR3 also results from other DNA sequences found in this sample. The chain couples TRBV27 to TRBJ1-3, with a weak D call TRBD1 (6 bases). From germline, CDR1 is MNHEY and CDR2 SMNVEV (reference sequence). There are 14 residues in the CDR3. The CDR3 bases are TGTGCCAGTAGTCCAGGACAGTATGGACACACCATATATTTT. Its translation is CASSPGQYGHTIYF.

The gene calls are TRBV5-1 and TRBJ2-3, with a possible D match to TRBD1 (6 bases). Trimming took off 2 bases at V and 3 bases at J, with 10 bases between the two ends. The CDR3 length is 14 residues. The germline V gene has CDR1 SGHRS and CDR2 YFSETQ. The CDR3 sequence: CASSLQGGTDTQYF. CDR3 sequence (DNA): TGCGCCAGCAGCTTACAGGGTGGTACAGATACGCAGTATTTT.

V is TRBV28 and J is TRBJ2-3, with D possibly matching TRBD2 (5 bases). The CDR3 runs 16 residues. Trimming removed 7 bases at V and 6 bases at J, with 23 bases between. The V gene's germline CDR1 is MDHEN and CDR2 SYDVKM. CDR3 DNA: TGTGCCAGCACCCTAGCACGTTTTCTCTCGGCGGATACGCAGTATTTT. The encoded protein is CASTLARFLSADTQYF.

V is TRBV6-1 and J is TRBJ1-5, with D tentatively TRBD1 (6 bases). CDR1 and CDR2 (germline): MNHNS, SASEGT. The CDR3 is 12 residues long. Trimming stripped 8 bases from V and 3 bases from J, with 8 bases between. CDR3 in amino acids: CASGQPNQPQHF. The CDR3 nucleotides read TGTGCCAGCGGACAGCCCAATCAGCCCCAGCATTTT.